These T cell receptor beta chains were read from a single sample in a study of blood T cell repertoires in COVID-19. TCRdb's copy holds only in-frame clones and misses some; the assay was immunoSEQ multiplex PCR. The sample shows around 25,000 clones, 70% to 90% of them seen only once. Sequencing was done on a sample of peripheral blood. The receptors shown here come from a man between 70 and 80 years old with acute or convalescent COVID-19. Both conserved end residues are part of each CDR3. D genes are given only for firm matches. Clone size appears in some rows only: once, few, many, or a class for an expanded clone.

TRBD1	-	TRBV4-1	TRBJ2-7	CASSQDQGVVRPSYEQYF	TGCGCCAGCAGCCAAGATCAGGGGGTGGTCAGGCCCTCCTACGAGCAGTACTTC
-	-	TRBV23-1	TRBJ2-2	CASSQEPDSPNTGELFF	TGCGCCAGCAGTCAAGAGCCTGACAGCCCGAACACCGGGGAGCTGTTTTTT
-	-	TRBV4-2	TRBJ1-4	CASSPVGAPTNEKLFF	TGTGCCAGCAGCCCAGTTGGGGCCCCAACTAATGAAAAACTGTTTTTT
-	-	TRBV5-1	TRBJ2-4	CASRPRGLENIQYF	TGCGCCAGCAGGCCCCGCGGGCTTGAAAACATTCAGTACTTC
-	-	TRBV28	TRBJ2-7	CASRETSTNEQYF	TGTGCCAGCAGGGAGACTTCCACGAACGAGCAGTACTTC
-	-	TRBV5-1	TRBJ2-7	CASGRDTRYHEQYF	TGCGCCTCAGGACGGGACACCCGATACCACGAGCAGTACTTC
TRBD2	few	TRBV7-9	TRBJ2-5	CASSLQGLAEETQYF	TGTGCCAGCAGCCTACAGGGACTAGCGGAAGAGACCCAGTACTTC
TRBD1	-	TRBV6-5	TRBJ1-5	CASSRQGFKDQPQHF	TGTGCCAGCAGCAGACAGGGTTTTAAGGATCAGCCCCAGCATTTT
-	-	TRBV24-1	TRBJ2-1	CATSDSRNYNEQFF	TGTGCCACCAGTGACTCGCGTAACTACAATGAGCAGTTCTTC
TRBD1	-	TRBV5-1	TRBJ1-1	CASSRQGGTEAFF	TGCGCCAGCAGCAGACAGGGGGGCACTGAAGCTTTCTTT
-	-	TRBV10-1	TRBJ2-1	CASSPRDSGGNEQFF	TGCGCCAGCAGCCCCCGAGACTCCGGAGGTAATGAGCAGTTCTTC
-	-	TRBV5-1	TRBJ2-3	CASSSNLGATDTQYF	TGCGCCAGCAGCTCCAACTTGGGGGCCACAGATACGCAGTATTTT
TRBD1	-	TRBV19	TRBJ1-5	CASSIDMGQDLNSNQPQHF	TGTGCCAGTAGTATAGACATGGGACAGGACCTAAATAGCAATCAGCCCCAGCATTTT
TRBD1	once	TRBV2	TRBJ2-2	CASSGTGNTGELFF	TGTGCCAGCAGTGGGACAGGGAACACCGGGGAGCTGTTTTTT
-	-	TRBV19	TRBJ1-6	CASSIRGQNSPLHF	TGTGCCAGTAGTATCAGGGGTCAGAATTCACCCCTCCACTTT
TRBD1	-	TRBV6-5	TRBJ2-1	CASSRGPNNEQFF	TGTGCCAGCAGCAGGGGGCCTAACAATGAGCAGTTCTTC